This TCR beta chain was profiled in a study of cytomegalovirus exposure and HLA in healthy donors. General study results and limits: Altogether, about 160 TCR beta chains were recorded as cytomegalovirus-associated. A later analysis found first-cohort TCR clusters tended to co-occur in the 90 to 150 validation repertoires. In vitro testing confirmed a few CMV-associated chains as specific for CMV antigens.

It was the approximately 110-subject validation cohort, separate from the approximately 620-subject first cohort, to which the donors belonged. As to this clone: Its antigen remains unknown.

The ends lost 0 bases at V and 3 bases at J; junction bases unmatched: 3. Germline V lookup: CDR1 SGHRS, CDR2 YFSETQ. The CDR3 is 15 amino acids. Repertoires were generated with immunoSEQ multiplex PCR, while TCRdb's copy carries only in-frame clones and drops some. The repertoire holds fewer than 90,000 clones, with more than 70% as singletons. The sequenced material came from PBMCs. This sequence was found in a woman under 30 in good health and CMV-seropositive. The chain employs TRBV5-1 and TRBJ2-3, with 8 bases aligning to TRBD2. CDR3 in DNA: TGCGCCAGCAGCTTGGATGGCGGGGGGACAGATACGCAGTATTTT. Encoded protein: CASSLDGGGTDTQYF.